This TCR beta chain appears in the sequencing data of a study of T-cell memory formation after mild COVID-19. The wider study: TCR clusters were largely donor specific. Study-wide results and caveats: Largely, contracting CD4+ clones fell within CM and EM, and contracting CD8+ clones within EMRA. Clones contracting day 15 to 85 were balanced CD4/CD8; later expanders leaned CD4+.

TCRdb re-derived calls from the 5' RACE reads in MiXCR, one entry per CDR3 protein. Among over 500,000 distinct CDR3 sequences listed, 17% were seen once. For this clonotype: Its antigen is still unknown.

Material for sequencing was PBMCs or a T cell subset sorted from them (not recorded which). This TCR came from an adult woman who had mild COVID-19 (a few samples of this study predate the infection). Cell type and time point are not known.

CDR3 sequence: CASSQVPGDGYTF. CDR3 DNA: TGCGCCAGCAGCCAAGTCCCAGGGGACGGCTACACCTTC. V and J are TRBV4-1 and TRBJ1-2; D may be TRBD1 (6 bases). The V gene's germline CDR1 is MGHRA and CDR2 YSYEKL. V lost 1 base and J 8 bases, leaving 11 bases between the germline ends. The CDR3 length is 13 residues.